Listed here are 12 T cell receptor beta chains from one sample, sequenced in a study of blood T cell repertoires in COVID-19. Libraries were prepared by immunoSEQ multiplex PCR; TCRdb keeps only in-frame clonotypes and omits some of them. There are about 320,000 clones in the sample; about 85% occur only once, and about 6% lies in the top ten. The sequenced sample consisted of PBMCs or T cells enriched from blood (not recorded which). All receptors derive from a woman in her thirties who had recovered from COVID-19.

V and J are TRBV6-5 and TRBJ2-7; 8 bases are a match to TRBD1. With V trimmed by 0 bases and J by 6 bases, 7 bases remained unmatched. The CDR3 loop spans 15 amino acids. Germline CDR1 and CDR2: MNHEY and SVGAGI. CDR3 sequence reads: CASSYSTGGMVEQYF. The CDR3 nucleotides read TGTGCCAGCAGTTACTCTACAGGGGGAATGGTCGAGCAGTACTTC.

The genes are TRBV7-2 and TRBJ1-1; 7 nucleotides line up with TRBD1. This CDR3 is built from 15 residues. The V gene's germline CDR1 is SGHTA and CDR2 FQGNSA. J lost 6 bases, V lost 4 bases, and 11 bases had no gene match. The CDR3 DNA sequence: TGTGCCAGCAGCTCCGTTCCGGACAGGAGGGCTGAAGCTTTCTTT. Protein: CASSSVPDRRAEAFF.

The rearrangement joins TRBV6-5 to TRBJ1-2, with D unresolved. This CDR3 region has 13 residues. V was shortened by 5 bases and J by 3 bases, with 10 bases between the two germline ends. CDR1 is MNHEY, CDR2 SVGAGI, per germline. DNA for the CDR3: TGTGCCAGCAGTCCGCCCAGGCACTATGGCTACACCTTC. Encoded protein: CASSPPRHYGYTF.

The rearrangement joins TRBV3-1 (or the pseudogene TRBV3-2) to TRBJ2-3; TRBD2 agrees at 7 bases. With V trimmed by 1 base and J by 0 bases, 1 base remained unmatched. This CDR3 region has 15 residues. CDR1 is LGHDT, CDR2 YNNKEL, per germline (reference sequence). This CDR3 reads CASSQAAGSTDTQYF. The CDR3 DNA is TGTGCCAGCAGCCAAGCAGCGGGGAGCACAGATACGCAGTATTTT.

Turning to this clone: This specimen includes other DNA sequences encoding the same CDR3. The chain is built from TRBV9 and TRBJ2-1; 7 nucleotides line up with TRBD2. V trimming: 0 bases; J trimming: 0 bases; junction bases outside the gene matches: 0. This CDR3 is 15 amino acids long. CDR1 is SGDLS and CDR2 is YYNGEE in the germline V gene. The CDR3 sequence: CASSVAGGSYNEQFF. The CDR3 DNA is TGTGCCAGCAGCGTAGCGGGGGGCTCCTACAATGAGCAGTTCTTC.

The chain couples TRBV30 to TRBJ1-1; D gene ambiguous. The CDR3 extends over 12 amino acids. Deletions cut 2 bases from V and 3 bases from J, with 7 bases between. Germline loops: CDR1 GTSNPN, CDR2 SVGIG (reference sequence). As DNA, the CDR3 is TGTGCCTGGAGTTGGACTCACACTGAAGCTTTCTTT. Translating gives CAWSWTHTEAFF.

The V gene is TRBV5-5, the J gene TRBJ2-5, with 7 nucleotides matching TRBD1. CDR3 size: 16 residues. CDR1 SGHKS and CDR2 YYEKEE come from the germline V gene (reference sequence). The ends lost 0 bases at V and 0 bases at J; junction bases unmatched: 5. CDR3 residues: CASSLEGQANQETQYF. The CDR3 nucleotides are TGTGCCAGCAGCTTGGAAGGACAGGCTAACCAAGAGACCCAGTACTTC.

The CDR3 DNA reads TGTGCCAGCAGTAGACAGATTTCACCCCTCCACTTT. Its translation: CASSRQISPLHF. The gene calls are TRBV2 and TRBJ1-6; D might be TRBD1 (5 bases). Trimming removed 5 bases from V and 9 bases from J, with 8 bases in between. This CDR3 region has 12 residues. Germline V gene data show CDR1 as SNHLY and CDR2 as FYNNEI.

This chain joins TRBV19 and TRBJ1-2; no firm D call. The CDR3 length is 14 residues. Germline loops: CDR1 LNHDA, CDR2 SQIVND (reference sequence). V dropped 1 base and J dropped 7 bases, with 13 bases sitting between them. In nucleotides, the CDR3 is TGTGCCAGTAGTATAGGCGGAGGGCGCGGTGGCTACACCTTC. Its protein product is CASSIGGGRGGYTF.

This clone is a singleton in its sample. The J gene is TRBJ1-4, the V gene TRBV2; D is perhaps TRBD1 (5 bases). V was clipped by 4 bases and J by 7 bases, with 16 bases between them. Germline V gene data show CDR1 as SNHLY and CDR2 as FYNNEI. This CDR3 has 15 amino acids. The CDR3 DNA reads TGTGCCAGCAGTGGCTTTCAGGGCTCTACTGAAAAACTGTTTTTT. Translation gives CASSGFQGSTEKLFF. Full variable domain (remainder filled in from reference TRBV2 and TRBJ1-4): EPEVTQTPSHQVTQMGQEVILRCVPISNHLYFYWYRQILGQKVEFLVSFYNNEISEKSEIFDDQFSVERPDGSNFTLKIRSTKLEDSAMYFCASSGFQGSTEKLFFGSGTQLSVL.

With regard to this clone: Other DNA variants within this sample encode the same CDR3. V gene TRBV2 combines with J gene TRBJ1-2; 7 positions agree with TRBD1. The CDR3 is 12 residues long. The V segment lost 4 bases and the J segment 4 bases; nucleotides outside the gene matches: 0. Germline V CDR1 and CDR2: SNHLY, FYNNEI. In DNA, the CDR3 is TGTGCCAGCAGTGGACAGGGCTATGGCTACACCTTC. As protein: CASSGQGYGYTF. Supplemented by reference TRBV2 and TRBJ1-2, the full variable domain reads EPEVTQTPSHQVTQMGQEVILRCVPISNHLYFYWYRQILGQKVEFLVSFYNNEISEKSEIFDDQFSVERPDGSNFTLKIRSTKLEDSAMYFCASSGQGYGYTFGSGTRLTVV.

The chain links TRBV13 to TRBJ2-3; 8 nucleotides line up with TRBD1. V trimming: 5 bases; J trimming: 2 bases; junction bases outside the gene matches: 6. The CDR3 totals 15 residues. Germline lookup yields CDR1 PRHDT and CDR2 FYEKMQ (reference sequence). The CDR3 DNA is TGTGCCAGCAGCCGGCCGGGACAGGACACAGATACGCAGTATTTT. As protein: CASSRPGQDTDTQYF.